The rows below give T cell receptor beta chains drawn from one sample of a study of blood T cell repertoires in COVID-19. The method was immunoSEQ multiplex PCR; TCRdb's version includes in-frame clones alone and lacks a portion of them. The sample consists of about 320,000 clones, 65% to 90% of them appearing once. Sequenced input: peripheral blood. The source is a human donor in a cohort sampled during active COVID-19. Both conserved end residues are part of each CDR3. The order of the fields is V gene, D gene, clone size, J gene, CDR3 DNA, CDR3 protein. The D gene is left open where the match is weak. Clone size is not always given. Where it is, it says once, few, many or a class for expanded clones.

V: TRBV30; D: NA; size: NA; J: TRBJ1-1; DNA: TGTGCCTGGACTCTCCGCCCGTGGAGGACTGAAGCTTTCTTT; CDR3: CAWTLRPWRTEAFF
V: TRBV30; D: NA; size: NA; J: TRBJ2-4; DNA: TGTGCCTGGAGTGGGGGAGTGGGTGCCAAAAACATTCAGTACTTC; CDR3: CAWSGGVGAKNIQYF
V: TRBV15; D: NA; size: once; J: TRBJ2-5; DNA: TGTGCCACCAGCAGAGTTAGTCAAGAGACCCAGTACTTC; CDR3: CATSRVSQETQYF
V: TRBV6-2/TRBV6-3; D: TRBD1; size: NA; J: TRBJ2-3; DNA: TGTGCCAGCAGTCGACAGGGTAGCACAGATACGCAGTATTTT; CDR3: CASSRQGSTDTQYF
V: TRBV5-5; D: NA; size: many; J: TRBJ1-6; DNA: TGTGCCAGCAGCCACCCGAACACAGGAAGTTCACCCCTCCACTTT; CDR3: CASSHPNTGSSPLHF
V: TRBV7-9; D: NA; size: NA; J: TRBJ2-3; DNA: TGTGCCAGCAGCTTAGCGTCGGAGACTACACGCACAGATACGCAGTATTTT; CDR3: CASSLASETTRTDTQYF
V: TRBV24-1; D: TRBD1; size: NA; J: TRBJ2-7; DNA: TGTGCCACCAGTGATCCCGGACAGGGGGGAAACTCCTACGAGCAGTACTTC; CDR3: CATSDPGQGGNSYEQYF
V: TRBV5-5; D: TRBD1; size: NA; J: TRBJ2-7; DNA: TGTGCCAGCAGCTCTGACAGGGGGGTCTACGAGCAGTACTTC; CDR3: CASSSDRGVYEQYF
V: TRBV6-5; D: NA; size: NA; J: TRBJ2-7; DNA: TGTGCCAGCAGTTACTCTATCGGACAGAACTACGAGCAGTACTTC; CDR3: CASSYSIGQNYEQYF
V: TRBV24-1; D: NA; size: NA; J: TRBJ1-2; DNA: TGTGCCACCAGTGACCCAACAGGGTCCTATGGCTACACCTTC; CDR3: CATSDPTGSYGYTF
V: TRBV10-2; D: NA; size: NA; J: TRBJ2-7; DNA: TGCGCCAGCAGGGACAGTATTCAAACCTACGAGCAGTACTTC; CDR3: CASRDSIQTYEQYF
V: TRBV30; D: TRBD1; size: NA; J: TRBJ1-6; DNA: TGTGCCTGGACTCCCGGGACAGGGCCTTCACCCCTCCACTTT; CDR3: CAWTPGTGPSPLHF
V: TRBV29-1; D: NA; size: NA; J: TRBJ1-1; DNA: TGCAGCGTTTCTCTACAAATGCCGAGCGTGAGGAACACTGAAGCTTTCTTT; CDR3: CSVSLQMPSVRNTEAFF
V: TRBV12-3/TRBV12-4; D: TRBD2; size: few; J: TRBJ2-4; DNA: TGTGCCAGCAGTCGACTAGCGGAAAACATTCAGTACTTC; CDR3: CASSRLAENIQYF
V: TRBV10-2; D: NA; size: NA; J: TRBJ1-1; DNA: TGCGCCAGCACCCGAAGCGGGACTTACACTGAAGCTTTCTTT; CDR3: CASTRSGTYTEAFF
V: TRBV19; D: NA; size: NA; J: TRBJ2-7; DNA: TGTGCCAGTAGTATCTCAGGGAGGAGCTCCTACGAGCAGTACTTC; CDR3: CASSISGRSSYEQYF
V: TRBV12-3/TRBV12-4; D: NA; size: few; J: TRBJ2-3; DNA: TGTGCCACCAGGTTTGGGCACACAGATACGCAGTATTTT; CDR3: CATRFGHTDTQYF
V: TRBV6-5; D: TRBD1; size: NA; J: TRBJ2-7; DNA: TGTGCCAGCAGTCAACGACAGGGTTCCTACGAGCAGTACTTC; CDR3: CASSQRQGSYEQYF
V: TRBV5-1; D: TRBD1; size: NA; J: TRBJ2-3; DNA: TGCGCCAGCAGCTTGGGGGACAGGGGGCGCGCAGATACGCAGTATTTT; CDR3: CASSLGDRGRADTQYF
V: TRBV11-2; D: NA; size: few; J: TRBJ2-1; DNA: TGTGCCAGCAGCCGAATCAGGGGGGTCTACAATGAGCAGTTCTTC; CDR3: CASSRIRGVYNEQFF
V: TRBV3-1/TRBV3-2; D: TRBD2; size: NA; J: TRBJ2-7; DNA: TGTGCCAGCAGCCAAGAATTGGGAGGGCGCGAGCAGTACTTC; CDR3: CASSQELGGREQYF
V: TRBV7-3; D: TRBD2; size: NA; J: TRBJ2-3; DNA: TGTGCCAGCAGCCCGCGGACTAGCGGGGGGGCATTCACTAGCACAGATACGCAGTATTTT; CDR3: CASSPRTSGGAFTSTDTQYF
V: TRBV7-9; D: NA; size: NA; J: TRBJ2-5; DNA: TGTGCCAGCAGCCCGCCAGGGTTGGGAGAGACCCAGTACTTC; CDR3: CASSPPGLGETQYF
V: TRBV19; D: TRBD1; size: NA; J: TRBJ2-2; DNA: TGTGCCAGTAGTTCCCAGGGGGCCGGGGAGCTGTTTTTT; CDR3: CASSSQGAGELFF
V: TRBV6-2/TRBV6-3; D: TRBD2; size: NA; J: TRBJ2-1; DNA: TGTGCCAGCAGTAGCTTTGTTAGCGGGGGGTTGGGTGAGCAGTTCTTC; CDR3: CASSSFVSGGLGEQFF
V: TRBV5-1; D: NA; size: NA; J: TRBJ1-1; DNA: TGCGCCAGCAGCTTGACAGGAGATAACACTGAAGCTTTCTTT; CDR3: CASSLTGDNTEAFF
V: TRBV19; D: NA; size: NA; J: TRBJ2-7; DNA: TGTGCCAGTACCCCACCCCTTAGCTCCTACGAGCAGTACTTC; CDR3: CASTPPLSSYEQYF
V: TRBV3-1/TRBV3-2; D: NA; size: NA; J: TRBJ2-7; DNA: TGTGCCAGCAGGGAGGGACTGGCGAGCTCCTACGAGCAGTACTTC; CDR3: CASREGLASSYEQYF
V: TRBV5-1; D: NA; size: once; J: TRBJ1-3; DNA: TGCGCCAGCCAAGGGCAGGGTGGAAACACCATATATTTT; CDR3: CASQGQGGNTIYF
V: TRBV5-1; D: NA; size: once; J: TRBJ1-2; DNA: TGCGCCAGCAGCCAGACACCGACGAGCTATGGCTACACCTTC; CDR3: CASSQTPTSYGYTF
V: TRBV5-4; D: TRBD1; size: NA; J: TRBJ2-2; DNA: TGTGCCAGCAGCGGGTACGGGACAGGTCTTAGGGAGCTGTTTTTT; CDR3: CASSGYGTGLRELFF
V: TRBV20-1; D: TRBD2; size: NA; J: TRBJ2-1; DNA: TGCAGTGCTCGTGGGGGGGGGAACTACAATGAGCAGTTCTTC; CDR3: CSARGGGNYNEQFF
V: TRBV10-3; D: NA; size: NA; J: TRBJ2-7; DNA: TGTGCCATCAGTGAGTTAGCAGGGCACTACGAGCAGTACTTC; CDR3: CAISELAGHYEQYF
V: TRBV9; D: TRBD1; size: NA; J: TRBJ1-3; DNA: TGTGCCAGCAGCGTCAGACAGGGAGATCAGAGATTTGGAAACACCATATATTTT; CDR3: CASSVRQGDQRFGNTIYF
V: TRBV6-5; D: NA; size: NA; J: TRBJ1-6; DNA: TGTGCCAGCAGTCCCGGGACTTTAAATTCACCCCTCCACTTT; CDR3: CASSPGTLNSPLHF
V: TRBV10-3; D: NA; size: NA; J: TRBJ1-3; DNA: TGTGCCATCAAACCCCGGGGGGATCCTGGAAACACCATATATTTT; CDR3: CAIKPRGDPGNTIYF
V: TRBV5-1; D: TRBD2; size: few; J: TRBJ2-3; DNA: TGCGCCAGCAGCTTGGCTAGCGGGAGCACAGATACGCAGTATTTT; CDR3: CASSLASGSTDTQYF
V: TRBV4-2; D: TRBD1; size: NA; J: TRBJ2-2; DNA: TGTGCCAGCAGCCAAGAAGACAGGGGAACCGGGGAGCTGTTTTTT; CDR3: CASSQEDRGTGELFF
V: TRBV9; D: NA; size: NA; J: TRBJ2-2; DNA: TGTGCCAGCAGCGTAGAGGGGGACCCCAACACCGGGGAGCTGTTTTTT; CDR3: CASSVEGDPNTGELFF
V: TRBV6-5; D: NA; size: NA; J: TRBJ2-7; DNA: TGTGCCAGCAGCACTAGCTTAATGGGCGAGCAGTACTTC; CDR3: CASSTSLMGEQYF
V: TRBV4-2; D: TRBD1; size: NA; J: TRBJ2-1; DNA: TGTGCCAGCAGCCAATTATCTCGGGACAGCGATGAGCAGTTCTTC; CDR3: CASSQLSRDSDEQFF
V: TRBV7-9; D: NA; size: NA; J: TRBJ2-7; DNA: TGTGCCAGCAGCCCCGCCGGGACACTATACGAGCAGTACTTC; CDR3: CASSPAGTLYEQYF
V: TRBV30; D: NA; size: medium-sized; J: TRBJ1-6; DNA: TGTGCCTGGAGCCCGGAAGGGAGTACCTATAATTCACCCCTCCACTTT; CDR3: CAWSPEGSTYNSPLHF
V: TRBV5-4; D: TRBD1; size: NA; J: TRBJ1-2; DNA: TGTGCCAGCAGCGCTCCAGGGGGGTATGGCTACACCTTC; CDR3: CASSAPGGYGYTF
V: TRBV11-3; D: TRBD2; size: once; J: TRBJ2-7; DNA: TGTGCCAGCAGCGTTAGCGGGTCCTACGAGCAGTACTTC; CDR3: CASSVSGSYEQYF
V: TRBV24-1; D: TRBD2; size: NA; J: TRBJ2-4; DNA: TGTGCCACCAAGGGAGCGGGGGAATTTTTAGCCAAAAACATTCAGTACTTC; CDR3: CATKGAGEFLAKNIQYF
V: TRBV18; D: TRBD1; size: NA; J: TRBJ1-6; DNA: TGTGCCAGCCGACAGGGACCTACTACCTATAATTCACCCCTCCACTTT; CDR3: CASRQGPTTYNSPLHF
V: TRBV5-6; D: TRBD1; size: NA; J: TRBJ2-3; DNA: TGTGCCAGCAGCTTGGGGGGACAGACCGCAGATACGCAGTATTTT; CDR3: CASSLGGQTADTQYF
V: TRBV6-4; D: NA; size: NA; J: TRBJ2-1; DNA: TGTGCCAGCAGCGCGACTAGTTCGACCTACAATGAGCAGTTCTTC; CDR3: CASSATSSTYNEQFF
V: TRBV7-3; D: TRBD2; size: NA; J: TRBJ2-3; DNA: TGTGCCAGCAGCTTAATGCCTAGCGGGGGGGATACGCAGTATTTT; CDR3: CASSLMPSGGDTQYF
V: TRBV29-1; D: TRBD2; size: few; J: TRBJ2-1; DNA: TGCAGCGTGGTAATAGCGGGGTTGCCGAATGAGCAGTTCTTC; CDR3: CSVVIAGLPNEQFF
V: TRBV5-6; D: NA; size: NA; J: TRBJ1-2; DNA: TGTGCCAGCAGTAGTCGGACAGCCTATGGCTACACCTTC; CDR3: CASSSRTAYGYTF
V: TRBV7-9; D: TRBD2; size: NA; J: TRBJ2-3; DNA: TGTGCCAGCAGCTTTCTCAGCGGGGGAACAGATACGCAGTATTTT; CDR3: CASSFLSGGTDTQYF
V: TRBV18; D: NA; size: NA; J: TRBJ1-5; DNA: TGTGCCAGCTCACCAGGGCTCAATCAGCCCCAGCATTTT; CDR3: CASSPGLNQPQHF
V: TRBV5-1; D: NA; size: NA; J: TRBJ2-7; DNA: TGCGCCAGCAGCTTGGGCGGGACCTCCCCTTTATACGAGCAGTACTTC; CDR3: CASSLGGTSPLYEQYF
V: TRBV25-1; D: TRBD2; size: NA; J: TRBJ2-1; DNA: TGTGCCAGCAGTGCCCGGACTAGCGGGGGTATCTACAATGAGCAGTTCTTC; CDR3: CASSARTSGGIYNEQFF